This T cell receptor beta chain was sequenced in a study of blood T cells in healthy people across ages. This clonotype was detected only once. A J-beta primer mix and a sample-barcoded 5' primer were used in a second PCR of roughly 7 to 12 cycles. TCRdb reprocessed the 5' RACE reads via MiXCR and lists one record per CDR3 protein. In the table there are about 750,000 distinct CDR3 sequences, 53% of which are singletons. This CDR3 comprises 13 residues. Germline CDR1 and CDR2: DFQATT and SNEGSKA (reference sequence). V shed 5 bases, J shed 7 bases, and the junction held 4 bases outside the gene matches.

Specimen: blood. The chain couples TRBV20-1 to TRBJ2-1; 11 nucleotides align to TRBD2. The origin of this receptor is a man older than 75 in good health. The CDR3 DNA is TGCAGTGCTTTAGCGGGGGGGGGTAATGAGCAGTTCTTC. This translates into CSALAGGGNEQFF.